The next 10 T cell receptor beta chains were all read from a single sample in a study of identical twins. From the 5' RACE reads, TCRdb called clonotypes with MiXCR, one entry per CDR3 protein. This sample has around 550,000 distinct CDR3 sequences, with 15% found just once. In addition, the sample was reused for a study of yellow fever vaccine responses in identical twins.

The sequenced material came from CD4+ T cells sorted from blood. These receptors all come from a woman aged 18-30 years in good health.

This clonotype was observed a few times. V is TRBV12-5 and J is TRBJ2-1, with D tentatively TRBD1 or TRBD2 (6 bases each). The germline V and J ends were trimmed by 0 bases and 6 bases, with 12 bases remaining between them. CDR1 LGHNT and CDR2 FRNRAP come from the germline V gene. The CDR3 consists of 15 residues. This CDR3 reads CASGLVVGGLNEQFF. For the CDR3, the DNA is TGTGCTAGTGGTTTGGTAGTAGGGGGGCTCAATGAGCAGTTCTTC.

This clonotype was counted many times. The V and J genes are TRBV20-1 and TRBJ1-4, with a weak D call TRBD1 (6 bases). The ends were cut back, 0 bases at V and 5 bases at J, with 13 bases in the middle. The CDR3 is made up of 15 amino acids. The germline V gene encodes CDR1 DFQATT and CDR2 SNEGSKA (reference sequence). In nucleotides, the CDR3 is TGCAGTGCTAGAGATCCTGGGGGGGCGAATGAAAAACTGTTTTTT. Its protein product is CSARDPGGANEKLFF.

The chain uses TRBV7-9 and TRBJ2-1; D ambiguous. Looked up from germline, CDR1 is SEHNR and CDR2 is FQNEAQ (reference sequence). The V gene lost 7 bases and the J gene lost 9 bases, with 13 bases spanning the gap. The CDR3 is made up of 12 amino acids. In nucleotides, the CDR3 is TGTGCCAGCAACCCTACCGAACGTGAGCAGTTCTTC. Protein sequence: CASNPTEREQFF.

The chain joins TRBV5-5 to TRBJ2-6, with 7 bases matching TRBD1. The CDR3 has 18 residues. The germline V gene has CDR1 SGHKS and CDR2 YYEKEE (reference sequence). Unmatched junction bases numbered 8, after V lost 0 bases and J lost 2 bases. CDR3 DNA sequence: TGTGCCAGCAGCTTGGTCGGGACAGTTCCCCCTGGGGCCAACGTCCTGACTTTC. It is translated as CASSLVGTVPPGANVLTF.

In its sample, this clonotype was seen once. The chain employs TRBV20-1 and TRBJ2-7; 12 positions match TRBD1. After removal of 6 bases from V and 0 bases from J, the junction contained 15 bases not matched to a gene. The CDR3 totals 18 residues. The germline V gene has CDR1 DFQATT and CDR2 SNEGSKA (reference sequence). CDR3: CSARRDRGPSGSSYEQYF. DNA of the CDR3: TGCAGTGCGAGACGGGACAGGGGGCCGAGCGGGAGCTCCTACGAGCAGTACTTC.

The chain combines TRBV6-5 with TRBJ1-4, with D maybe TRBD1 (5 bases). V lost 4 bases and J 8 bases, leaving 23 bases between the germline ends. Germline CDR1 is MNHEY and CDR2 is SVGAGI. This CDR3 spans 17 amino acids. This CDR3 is CASSSTPFFGAGEKLFF. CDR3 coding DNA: TGTGCCAGCAGTTCTACCCCATTTTTTGGGGCCGGGGAAAAACTGTTTTTT.

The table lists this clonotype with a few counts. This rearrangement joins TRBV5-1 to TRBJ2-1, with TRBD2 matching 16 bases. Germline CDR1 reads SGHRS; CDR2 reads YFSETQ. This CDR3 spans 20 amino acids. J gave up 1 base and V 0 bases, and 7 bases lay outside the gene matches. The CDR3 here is CASSLVPGLAGGGSYNEQFF. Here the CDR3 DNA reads TGCGCCAGCAGCTTGGTGCCGGGACTAGCGGGGGGGGGATCCTACAATGAGCAGTTCTTC.

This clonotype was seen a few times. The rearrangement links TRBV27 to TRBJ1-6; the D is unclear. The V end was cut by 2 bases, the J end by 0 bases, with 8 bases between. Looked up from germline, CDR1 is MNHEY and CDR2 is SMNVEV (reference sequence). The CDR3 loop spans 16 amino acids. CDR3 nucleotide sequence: TGTGCCAGCAGTTTAATGGCCAGCTCCTATAATTCACCCCTCCACTTT. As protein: CASSLMASSYNSPLHF.

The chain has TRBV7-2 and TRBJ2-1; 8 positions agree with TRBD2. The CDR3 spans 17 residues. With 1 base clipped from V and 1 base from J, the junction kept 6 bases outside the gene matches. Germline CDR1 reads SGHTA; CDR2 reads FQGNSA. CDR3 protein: CASSLVAGGTSYNEQFF. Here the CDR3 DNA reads TGTGCCAGCAGCTTAGTCGCGGGAGGTACTTCCTACAATGAGCAGTTCTTC.

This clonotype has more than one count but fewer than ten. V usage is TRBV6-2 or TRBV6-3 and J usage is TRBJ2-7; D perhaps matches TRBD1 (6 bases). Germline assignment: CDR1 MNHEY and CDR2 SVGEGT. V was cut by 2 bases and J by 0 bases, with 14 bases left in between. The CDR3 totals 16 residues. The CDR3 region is CASSYTPGTISYEQYF. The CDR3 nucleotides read TGTGCCAGCAGTTACACGCCCGGGACAATCTCCTACGAGCAGTACTTC.